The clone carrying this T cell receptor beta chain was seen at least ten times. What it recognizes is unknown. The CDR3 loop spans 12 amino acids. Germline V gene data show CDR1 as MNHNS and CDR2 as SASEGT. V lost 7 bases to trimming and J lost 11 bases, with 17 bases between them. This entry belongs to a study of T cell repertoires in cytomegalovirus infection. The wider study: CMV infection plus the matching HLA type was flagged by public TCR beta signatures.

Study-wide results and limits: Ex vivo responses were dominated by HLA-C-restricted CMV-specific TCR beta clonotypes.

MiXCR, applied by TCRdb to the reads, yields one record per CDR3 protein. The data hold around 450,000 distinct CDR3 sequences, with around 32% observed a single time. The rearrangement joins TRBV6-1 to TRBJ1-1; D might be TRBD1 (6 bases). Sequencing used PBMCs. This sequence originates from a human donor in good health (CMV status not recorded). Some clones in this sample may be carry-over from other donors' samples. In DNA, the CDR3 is TGTGCCAGCATCAACGCAGGGGCGGAGGCTTTCTTT. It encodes CASINAGAEAFF.